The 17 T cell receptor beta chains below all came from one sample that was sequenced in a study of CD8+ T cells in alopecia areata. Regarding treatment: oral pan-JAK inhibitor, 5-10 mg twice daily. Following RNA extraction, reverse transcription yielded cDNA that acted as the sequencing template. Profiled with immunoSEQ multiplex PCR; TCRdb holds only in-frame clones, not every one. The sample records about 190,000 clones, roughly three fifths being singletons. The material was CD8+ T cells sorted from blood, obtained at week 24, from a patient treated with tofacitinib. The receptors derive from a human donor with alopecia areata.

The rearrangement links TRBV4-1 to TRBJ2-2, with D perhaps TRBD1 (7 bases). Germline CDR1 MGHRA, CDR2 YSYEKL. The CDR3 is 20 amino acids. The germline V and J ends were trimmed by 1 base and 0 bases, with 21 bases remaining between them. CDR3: CASSQASRGRGTANTGELFF. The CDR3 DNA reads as TGCGCCAGCAGCCAAGCGTCCCGGGGGCGTGGGACAGCGAACACCGGGGAGCTGTTTTTT.

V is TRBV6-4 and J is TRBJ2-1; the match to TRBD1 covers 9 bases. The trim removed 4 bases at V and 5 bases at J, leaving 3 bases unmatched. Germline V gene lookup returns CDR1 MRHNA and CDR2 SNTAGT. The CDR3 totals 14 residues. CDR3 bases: TGTGCCAGCAGTGTACAGGGGGCGGACAATGAGCAGTTCTTC. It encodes CASSVQGADNEQFF.

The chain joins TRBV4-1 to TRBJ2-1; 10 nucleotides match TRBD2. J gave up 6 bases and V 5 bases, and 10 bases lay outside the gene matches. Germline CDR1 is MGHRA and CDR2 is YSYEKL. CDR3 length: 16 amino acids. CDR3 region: CASSATERGGGNEQFF. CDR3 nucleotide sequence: TGCGCCAGCAGCGCCACTGAGCGGGGGGGCGGCAATGAGCAGTTCTTC.

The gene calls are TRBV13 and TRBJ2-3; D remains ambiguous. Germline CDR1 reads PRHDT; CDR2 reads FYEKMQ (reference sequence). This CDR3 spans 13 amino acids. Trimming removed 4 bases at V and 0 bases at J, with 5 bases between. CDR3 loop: CASSSTSTDTQYF. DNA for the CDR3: TGTGCCAGCAGCTCAACTAGCACAGATACGCAGTATTTT.

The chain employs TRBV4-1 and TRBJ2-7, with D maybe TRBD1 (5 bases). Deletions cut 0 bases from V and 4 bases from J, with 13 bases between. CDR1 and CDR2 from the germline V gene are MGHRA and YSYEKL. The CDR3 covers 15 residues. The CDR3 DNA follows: TGCGCCAGCAGCCAAGATTGGAAACAGGTTTACGAGCAGTACTTC. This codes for CASSQDWKQVYEQYF.

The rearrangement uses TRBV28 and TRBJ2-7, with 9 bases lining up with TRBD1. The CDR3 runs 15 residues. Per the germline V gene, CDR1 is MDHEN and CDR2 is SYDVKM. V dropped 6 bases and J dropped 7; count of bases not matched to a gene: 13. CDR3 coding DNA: TGTGCCAGCAGGTTAGCGGACAGGGGTCGAGGGGAGCAGTACTTC. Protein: CASRLADRGRGEQYF.

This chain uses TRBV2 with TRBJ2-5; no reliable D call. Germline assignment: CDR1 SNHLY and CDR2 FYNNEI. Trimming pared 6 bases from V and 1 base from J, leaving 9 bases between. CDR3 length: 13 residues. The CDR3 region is CASRMGIQETQYF. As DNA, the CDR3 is TGTGCCAGCAGGATGGGGATCCAAGAGACCCAGTACTTC.

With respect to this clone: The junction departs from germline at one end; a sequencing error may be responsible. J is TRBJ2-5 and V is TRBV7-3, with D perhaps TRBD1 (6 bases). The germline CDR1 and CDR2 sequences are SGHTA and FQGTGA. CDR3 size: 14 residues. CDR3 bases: TGTGCCAGCAGCATAACAGGGAAACAAGAGACCCAGTACTTC. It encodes CASSITGKQETQYF. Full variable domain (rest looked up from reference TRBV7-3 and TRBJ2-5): GAGVSQTPSNKVTEKGKYVELRCDPISGHTALYWYRQSLGQGPEFLIYFQGTGAADDSGLPNDRFFAVRPEGSVSTLKIQRTERGDSAVYLCASSITGKQETQYFGPGTRLLVL.

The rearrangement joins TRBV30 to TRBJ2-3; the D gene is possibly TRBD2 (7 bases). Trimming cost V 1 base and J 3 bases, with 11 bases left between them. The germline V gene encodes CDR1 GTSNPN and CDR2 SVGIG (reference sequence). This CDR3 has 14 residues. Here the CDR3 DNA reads TGTGCCTGGAGTGACGGGGGGCCGACAGATACGCAGTATTTT. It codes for CAWSDGGPTDTQYF.

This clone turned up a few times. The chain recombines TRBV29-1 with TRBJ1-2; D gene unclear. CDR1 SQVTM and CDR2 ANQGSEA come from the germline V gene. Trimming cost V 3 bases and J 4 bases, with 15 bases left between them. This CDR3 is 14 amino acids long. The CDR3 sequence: CSVDPGRSVYGYTF. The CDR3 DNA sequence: TGCAGCGTTGACCCGGGGAGGTCGGTCTATGGCTACACCTTC.

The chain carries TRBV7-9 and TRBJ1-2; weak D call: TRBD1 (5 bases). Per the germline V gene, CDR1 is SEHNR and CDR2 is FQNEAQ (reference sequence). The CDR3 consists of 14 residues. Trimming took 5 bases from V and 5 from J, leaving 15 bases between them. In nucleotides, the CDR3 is TGTGCCAGCAGCGAGGGCGGGACGCGATATGGCTACACCTTC. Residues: CASSEGGTRYGYTF.

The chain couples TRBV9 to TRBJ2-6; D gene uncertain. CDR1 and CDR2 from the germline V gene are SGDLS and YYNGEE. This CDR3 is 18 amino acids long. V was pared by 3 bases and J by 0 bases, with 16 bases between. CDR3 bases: TGTGCCAGCAGCGCCCCGGTGGCCCTTAGCTCTGGGGCCAACGTCCTGACTTTC. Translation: CASSAPVALSSGANVLTF.

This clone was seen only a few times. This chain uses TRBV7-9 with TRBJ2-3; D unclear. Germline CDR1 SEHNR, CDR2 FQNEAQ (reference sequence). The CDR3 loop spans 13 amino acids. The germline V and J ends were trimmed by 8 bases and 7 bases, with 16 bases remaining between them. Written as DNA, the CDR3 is TGTGCCAGCGACATCCCTCCCCAAAATACGCAGTATTTT. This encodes CASDIPPQNTQYF.

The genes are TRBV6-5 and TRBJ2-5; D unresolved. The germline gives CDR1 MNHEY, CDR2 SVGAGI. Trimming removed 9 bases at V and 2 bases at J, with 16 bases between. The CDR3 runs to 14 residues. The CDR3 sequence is CARIGGCGQETQYF. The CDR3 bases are TGTGCCAGGATCGGTGGGTGTGGGCAAGAGACCCAGTACTTC.

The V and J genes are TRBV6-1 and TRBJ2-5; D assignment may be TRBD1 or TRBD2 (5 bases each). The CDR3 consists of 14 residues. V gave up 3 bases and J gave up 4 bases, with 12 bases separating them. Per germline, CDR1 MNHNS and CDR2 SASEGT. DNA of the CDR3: TGTGCCAGCAGTGACTGGGGTGGGGGAGAGACCCAGTACTTC. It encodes CASSDWGGGETQYF.

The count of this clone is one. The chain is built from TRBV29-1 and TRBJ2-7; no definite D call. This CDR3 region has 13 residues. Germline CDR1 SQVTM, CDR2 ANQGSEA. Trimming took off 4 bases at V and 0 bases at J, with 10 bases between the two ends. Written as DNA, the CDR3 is TGCAGCGTTGTAGACCCGTCCTCCTACGAGCAGTACTTC. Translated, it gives CSVVDPSSYEQYF.

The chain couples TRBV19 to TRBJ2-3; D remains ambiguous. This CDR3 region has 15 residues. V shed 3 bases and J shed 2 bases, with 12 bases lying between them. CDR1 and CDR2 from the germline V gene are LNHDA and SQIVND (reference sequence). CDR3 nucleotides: TGTGCCAGTAGTATTGGGCAGTCTTTCACAGATACGCAGTATTTT. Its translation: CASSIGQSFTDTQYF.